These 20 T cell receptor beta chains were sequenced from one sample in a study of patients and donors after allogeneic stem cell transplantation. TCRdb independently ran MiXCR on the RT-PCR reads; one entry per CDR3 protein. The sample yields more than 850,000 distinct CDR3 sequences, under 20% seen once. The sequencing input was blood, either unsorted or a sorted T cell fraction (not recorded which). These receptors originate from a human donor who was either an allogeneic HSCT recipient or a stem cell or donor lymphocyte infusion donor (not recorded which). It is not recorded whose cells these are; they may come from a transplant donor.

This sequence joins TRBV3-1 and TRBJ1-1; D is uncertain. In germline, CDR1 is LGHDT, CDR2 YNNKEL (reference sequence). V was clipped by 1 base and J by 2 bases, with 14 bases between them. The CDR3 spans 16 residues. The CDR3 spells CASSQVSEHLNTEAFF. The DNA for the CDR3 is TGTGCCAGCAGCCAAGTTAGTGAACATCTTAACACTGAAGCTTTCTTT.

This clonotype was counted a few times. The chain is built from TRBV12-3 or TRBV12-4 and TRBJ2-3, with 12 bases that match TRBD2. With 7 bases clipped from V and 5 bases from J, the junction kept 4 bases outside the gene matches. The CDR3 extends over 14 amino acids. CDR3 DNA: TGTGCCAGCATGCTGGGACTAGCGGGAGATACGCAGTATTTT. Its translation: CASMLGLAGDTQYF.

CDR3 amino acids: CASSPGLAGGRPYNEQFF. For the CDR3, the DNA is TGTGCCAGCAGCCCCGGACTAGCGGGAGGGAGGCCCTACAATGAGCAGTTCTTC. The chain carries TRBV9 and TRBJ2-1, with TRBD2 identical over 15 bases. The germline V gene encodes CDR1 SGDLS and CDR2 YYNGEE. The V and J ends lost 4 bases and 2 bases, in that order; junction bases with no gene match: 7. The CDR3 length is 18 residues.

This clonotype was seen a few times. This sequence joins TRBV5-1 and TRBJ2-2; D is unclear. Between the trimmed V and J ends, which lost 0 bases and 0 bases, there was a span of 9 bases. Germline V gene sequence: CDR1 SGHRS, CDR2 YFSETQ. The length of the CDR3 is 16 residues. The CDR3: CASSLEQNPNTGELFF. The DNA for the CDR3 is TGCGCCAGCAGCTTGGAGCAGAACCCGAACACCGGGGAGCTGTTTTTT.

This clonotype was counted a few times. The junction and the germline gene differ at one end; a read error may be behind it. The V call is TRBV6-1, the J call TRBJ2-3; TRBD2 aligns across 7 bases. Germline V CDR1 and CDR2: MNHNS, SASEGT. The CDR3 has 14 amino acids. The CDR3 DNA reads TGTGCCAGCAGTCCACTCGCCTTTAGCGGGTCCCCTCATTTT. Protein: CASSPLAFSGSPHF.

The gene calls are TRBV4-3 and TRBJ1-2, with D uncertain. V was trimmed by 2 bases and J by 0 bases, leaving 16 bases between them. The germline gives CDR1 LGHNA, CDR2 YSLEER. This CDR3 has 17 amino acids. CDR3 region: CASSQLPPPKTNYGYTF. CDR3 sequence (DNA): TGCGCCAGCAGCCAACTCCCTCCACCGAAGACTAACTATGGCTACACCTTC.

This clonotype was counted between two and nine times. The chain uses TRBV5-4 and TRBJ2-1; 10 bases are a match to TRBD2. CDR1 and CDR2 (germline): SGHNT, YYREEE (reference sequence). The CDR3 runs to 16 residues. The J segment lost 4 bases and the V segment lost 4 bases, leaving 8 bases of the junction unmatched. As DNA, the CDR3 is TGTGCCAGCAGCCCCGGGACTAGCGCGACATACAATGAGCAGTTCTTC. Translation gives CASSPGTSATYNEQFF.

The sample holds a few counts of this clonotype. The CDR3 sequence: CATRGLYNEQFF. CDR3 DNA sequence: TGTGCCACCCGCGGGCTATACAATGAGCAGTTCTTC. This rearrangement joins TRBV2 to TRBJ2-1, with D perhaps TRBD2 (5 bases). Trimming took off 10 bases at V and 4 bases at J, with 11 bases between the two ends. The V gene's germline CDR1 is SNHLY and CDR2 FYNNEI. The CDR3 consists of 12 residues.

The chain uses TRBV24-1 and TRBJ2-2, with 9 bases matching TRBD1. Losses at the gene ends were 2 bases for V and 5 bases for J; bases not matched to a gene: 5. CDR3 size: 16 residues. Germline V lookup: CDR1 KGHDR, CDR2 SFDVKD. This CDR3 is CATSDSRTGVTGELFF. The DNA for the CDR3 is TGTGCCACCAGTGATTCACGGACAGGGGTGACCGGGGAGCTGTTTTTT.

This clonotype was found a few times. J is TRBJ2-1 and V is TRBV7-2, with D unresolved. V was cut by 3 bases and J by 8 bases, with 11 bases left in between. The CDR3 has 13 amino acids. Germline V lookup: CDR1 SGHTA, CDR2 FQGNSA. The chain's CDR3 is CASSFGYSDEQFF. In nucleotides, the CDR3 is TGTGCCAGCAGCTTCGGCTATTCCGATGAGCAGTTCTTC.

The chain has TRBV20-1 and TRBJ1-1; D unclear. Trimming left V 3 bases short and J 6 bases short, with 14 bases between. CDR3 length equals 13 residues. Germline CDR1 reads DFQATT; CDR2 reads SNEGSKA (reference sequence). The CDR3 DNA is TGCAGTGCTAGCGGTTTGGGTTGGCCTGAAGCTTTCTTT. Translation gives CSASGLGWPEAFF.

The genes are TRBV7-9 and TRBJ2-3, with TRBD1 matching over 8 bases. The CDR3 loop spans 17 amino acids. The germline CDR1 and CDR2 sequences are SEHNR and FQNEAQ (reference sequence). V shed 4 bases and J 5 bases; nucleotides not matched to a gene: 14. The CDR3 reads CASSWIRQGKRGDTQYF. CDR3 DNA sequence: TGTGCCAGCAGCTGGATTCGACAGGGGAAGCGAGGAGATACGCAGTATTTT.

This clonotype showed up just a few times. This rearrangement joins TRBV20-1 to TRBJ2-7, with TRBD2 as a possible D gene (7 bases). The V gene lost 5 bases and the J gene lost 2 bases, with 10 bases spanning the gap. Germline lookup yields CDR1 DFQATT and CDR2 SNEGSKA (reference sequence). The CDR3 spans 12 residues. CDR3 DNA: TGCAGTGCTGACGGGGGGCCCTACGAGCAGTACTTC. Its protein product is CSADGGPYEQYF.

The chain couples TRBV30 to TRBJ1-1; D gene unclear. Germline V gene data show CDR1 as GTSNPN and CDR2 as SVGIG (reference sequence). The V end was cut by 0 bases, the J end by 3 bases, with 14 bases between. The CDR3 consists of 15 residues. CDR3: CAWSVLDFWDTEAFF. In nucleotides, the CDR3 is TGTGCCTGGAGTGTACTGGACTTCTGGGACACTGAAGCTTTCTTT.

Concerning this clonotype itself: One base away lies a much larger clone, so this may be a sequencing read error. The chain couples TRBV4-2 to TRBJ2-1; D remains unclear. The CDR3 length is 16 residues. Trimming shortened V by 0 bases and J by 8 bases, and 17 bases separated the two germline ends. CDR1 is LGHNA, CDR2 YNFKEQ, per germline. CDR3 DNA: TGTGCCAGCAGCCAAGATCTCCTGGGCGGCCAGTATGAGCAGTTCTTC. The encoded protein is CASSQDLLGGQYEQFF.

The CDR3 protein is CASRAAGSGGNIQYF. In nucleotides, the CDR3 is TGTGCCAGCAGGGCCGCAGGGAGTGGGGGAAACATTCAGTACTTC. J is TRBJ2-4 and V is TRBV6-1; TRBD1 or TRBD2 may be the D gene (5 bases each). Germline V gene sequence: CDR1 MNHNS, CDR2 SASEGT. V lost 6 bases, J lost 6 bases, and 18 bases lay in between. The CDR3 is 15 residues long.

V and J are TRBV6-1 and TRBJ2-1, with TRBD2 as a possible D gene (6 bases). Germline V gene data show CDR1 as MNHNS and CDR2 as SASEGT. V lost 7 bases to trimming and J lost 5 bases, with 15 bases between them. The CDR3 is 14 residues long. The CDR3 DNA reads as TGTGCCAGCAACGCCGTCCGGACTAACAATGAGCAGTTCTTC. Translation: CASNAVRTNNEQFF.

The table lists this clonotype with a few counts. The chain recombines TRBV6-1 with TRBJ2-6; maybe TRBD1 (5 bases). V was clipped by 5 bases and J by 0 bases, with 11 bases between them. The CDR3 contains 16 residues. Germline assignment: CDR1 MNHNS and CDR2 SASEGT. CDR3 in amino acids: CASSRQPSSGANVLTF. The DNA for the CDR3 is TGTGCCAGCAGTAGACAGCCGAGCTCTGGGGCCAACGTCCTGACTTTC.

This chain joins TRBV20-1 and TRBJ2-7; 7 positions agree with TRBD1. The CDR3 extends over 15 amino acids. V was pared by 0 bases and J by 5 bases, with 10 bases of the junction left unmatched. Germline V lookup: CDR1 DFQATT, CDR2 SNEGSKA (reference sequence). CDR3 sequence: CSARERGRSIHEQYF. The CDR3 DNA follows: TGCAGTGCTAGAGAGAGGGGGCGCAGTATCCACGAGCAGTACTTC.

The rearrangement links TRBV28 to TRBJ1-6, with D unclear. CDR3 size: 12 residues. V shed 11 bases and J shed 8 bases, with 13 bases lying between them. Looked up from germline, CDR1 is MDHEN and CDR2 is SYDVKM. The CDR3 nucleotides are TGTGCCGGTGCGGGGTTACATTCACCCCTCCACTTT. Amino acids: CAGAGLHSPLHF.